This passage covers 3 T cell receptor beta chains from one sample sequenced in a study of cytomegalovirus exposure and HLA in healthy donors. Primers included in the PCR were 60 Vbeta and 13 Jbeta primers. Here immunoSEQ multiplex PCR was the method, and the copy in TCRdb shows in-frame clones only, minus some. The sample has around 170,000 clones; around 82% are singletons. Sequencing was performed on PBMCs. The receptors were sampled from a man in his 60s in good health and CMV-seronegative.

On this clone: An end of the junction does not agree with germline; a read error may underlie this. This chain connects TRBV7-7 to TRBJ2-5, with D possibly matching TRBD2 (5 bases). This CDR3 region has 13 residues. The germline gives CDR1 SSHAT, CDR2 FNYEAQ (reference sequence). The CDR3 is CASSSDLQETQYF. The CDR3 DNA reads TGTGCTAGCAGCTCGGACTTACAAGAGACCCAGTACTTC.

This clone was seen a handful of times. The chain couples TRBV28 to TRBJ1-1, with a possible D match to TRBD1 (5 bases). V was shortened by 5 bases and J by 1 base, with 11 bases between the two germline ends. Germline V CDR1 and CDR2: MDHEN, SYDVKM. The CDR3 has 14 amino acids. In nucleotides, the CDR3 is TGTGCCAGCAGTCCGCCCGGACAGAACACTGAAGCTTTCTTT. It specifies CASSPPGQNTEAFF.

This chain joins TRBV7-6 and TRBJ2-7; tentatively, D is TRBD1 (5 bases). This CDR3 has 11 amino acids. V gave up 5 bases and J gave up 4 bases, with 6 bases separating them. CDR1 is SGHVS and CDR2 is FNYEAQ in the germline V gene. The CDR3 here is CASSTGYEQYF. CDR3 nucleotides: TGTGCCAGCAGCACAGGATACGAGCAGTACTTC. The full variable domain, rest sourced from reference TRBV7-6 and TRBJ2-7, is GAGVSQSPRYKVTKRGQDVALRCDPISGHVSLYWYRQALGQGPEFLTYFNYEAQQDKSGLPNDRFSAERPEGSISTLTIQRTEQRDSAMYRCASSTGYEQYFGPGTRLTVT.